This TCR beta chain was documented in a study of cytotoxic CD8 clonotypes in ibrutinib-treated CLL (dated by TCRdb to the early 2020s). For the wider study: In this cohort, over 14 patients were treatment-naive and about a dozen were relapsed/refractory, while 17 to 18 had unmutated IGHV. Samples averaged roughly 260,000 productive templates and 90,000 to 95,000 productive rearrangements. Of the approximately 91 people in the trial, around 25 had longitudinal samples available. Cryopreserved peripheral blood mononuclear cells were obtained before treatment, at response, and at either sustained remission or disease progression. Responses were partial in roughly 24 patients and complete in 2; after median around 68 months follow-up, roughly 14 stayed in remission and roughly twelve progressed. Samples at response were collected after a median of about 11 months of treatment, with a range of roughly 6 to 40 months. All remission and progressive disease samples were collected while patients were still receiving ibrutinib.

This clone was recorded a few times. What this receptor recognizes is not known. The record has no base qualities; no much larger clone is one base away. There are 13 amino acids in the CDR3, from cysteine to phenylalanine inclusive. Only the CDR3 part of the read is kept: 39 bases, read in frame from the first base. The germline V gene supplies CDR1 SNHLY and CDR2 FYNNEI. Between the V and J ends, shortened by 7 bases and 6 bases respectively, the junction contains 13 bases. A MiSeq instrument was used for deep resolution sequencing, which targeted depths ranging from 1 in 1 million up to 1 in 200,000 T cells, with coverage averaging 10x for each clonotype. The immunoSEQ hsTCRB Kit was used to generate TCR beta libraries. Per the source publication's procedure: Data were analyzed with ImmunoSEQ Data Assistant and ImmunoSEQ Analyzer, with V, D and J genes assigned per IMGT definitions. Clonality was computed as one minus normalized Shannon entropy of productive rearrangement frequencies, ranging from 0 to 1. Only overrepresented clonotypes making up at least 0.05% of each patient's repertoire were included in the public clonotype analysis. About a dozen age-matched healthy donor repertoires from immuneACCESS were used as controls for clonality. The clones in this table, taken by TCRdb from immuneACCESS, are in-frame only. Not every clone is retained; where verified, under half of the shortfall comes from an unresolved V gene, and the cause of the rest is unknown. V and J calls and clone size are as listed in that table; D and trimming were resolved from the DNA. In this sample the table shows about 300,000 clones, approximately 79% of which occur a single time. Of the sample, about 5.3% falls within the top ten clones.

The research as a whole found: At baseline, clonality was higher than in age-matched healthy donors and showed a strong correlation with circulating CD8+ T-cell counts. Public clonotypes were rare and either shrank or stayed stable during treatment, and the rise in clonality at ibrutinib response reflected expansion of private clonotypes. Sustained-remission and progressing patients did not have matched sampling times, and lymph node repertoires were not examined. An increase in clonality was observed at ibrutinib response, with clonality remaining stable during sustained remission and falling back toward baseline at progression.

The time point label for this specimen denotes: progressive disease on ibrutinib. For TCR beta library preparation, about 2 micrograms of genomic DNA were extracted from the cryopreserved PBMCs. Longitudinal blood samples from CLL patients receiving ibrutinib monotherapy were subjected to high-throughput TCR beta sequencing. The patients were enrolled in a single-center, open-label phase 2 trial of ibrutinib monotherapy. This TCR derives from a human donor with chronic lymphocytic leukemia. Sequencing used PBMCs, obtained at disease progression, from a patient treated with ibrutinib. The rearranged segments are TRBV2 and TRBJ2-1; there is no confident call for the D gene. The DNA sequence is TGTGCCAGCATGTCTAGGAAGGGCAATGAGCAGTTCTTC. Its amino acids are CASMSRKGNEQFF.